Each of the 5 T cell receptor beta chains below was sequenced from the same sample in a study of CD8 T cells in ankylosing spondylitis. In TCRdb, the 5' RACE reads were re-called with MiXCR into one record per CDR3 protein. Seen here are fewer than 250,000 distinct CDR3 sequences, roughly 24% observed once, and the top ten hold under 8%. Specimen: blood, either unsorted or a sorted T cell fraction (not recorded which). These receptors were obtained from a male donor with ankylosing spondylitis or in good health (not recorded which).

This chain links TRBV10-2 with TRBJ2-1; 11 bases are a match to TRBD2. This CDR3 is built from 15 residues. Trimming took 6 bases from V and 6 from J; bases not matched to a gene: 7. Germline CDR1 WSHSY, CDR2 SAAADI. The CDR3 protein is CASSQLAGDSNEQFF. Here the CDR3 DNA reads TGCGCCAGCAGCCAACTAGCGGGAGATTCCAATGAGCAGTTCTTC.

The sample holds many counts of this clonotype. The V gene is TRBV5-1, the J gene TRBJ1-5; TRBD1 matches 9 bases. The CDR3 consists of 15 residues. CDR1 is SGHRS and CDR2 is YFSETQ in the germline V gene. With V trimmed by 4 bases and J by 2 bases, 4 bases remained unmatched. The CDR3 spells CASSATGGRNQPQHF. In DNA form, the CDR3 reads TGCGCCAGCAGCGCTACAGGGGGCCGCAATCAGCCCCAGCATTTT.

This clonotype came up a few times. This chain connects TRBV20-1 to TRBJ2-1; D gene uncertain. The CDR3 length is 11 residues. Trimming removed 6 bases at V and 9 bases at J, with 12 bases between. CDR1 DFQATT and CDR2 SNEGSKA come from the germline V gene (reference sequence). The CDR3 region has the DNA TGCAGTGCCAGCCAAGTCGGTGAGCAGTTCTTC. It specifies CSASQVGEQFF.

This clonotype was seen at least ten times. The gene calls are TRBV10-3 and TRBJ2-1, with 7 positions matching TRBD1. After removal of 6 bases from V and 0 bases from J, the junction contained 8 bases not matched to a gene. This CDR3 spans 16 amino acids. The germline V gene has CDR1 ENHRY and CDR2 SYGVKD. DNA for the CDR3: TGTGCCATCAGGACAGGGTCAGGGGACTCCTACAATGAGCAGTTCTTC. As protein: CAIRTGSGDSYNEQFF.

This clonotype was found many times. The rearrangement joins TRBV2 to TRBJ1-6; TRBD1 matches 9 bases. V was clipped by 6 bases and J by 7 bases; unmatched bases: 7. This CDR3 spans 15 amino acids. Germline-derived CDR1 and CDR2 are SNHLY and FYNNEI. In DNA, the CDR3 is TGTGCCAGCAGCCCTGGACAGGGGTTGAATTCACCCCTCCACTTT. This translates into CASSPGQGLNSPLHF.